The 21 T cell receptor beta chains in this list originate from one sample, sequenced in a study of T cells after yellow fever vaccination. TCRdb reanalysed the 5' RACE reads using MiXCR and keeps one entry per CDR3 protein. There are hundreds of thousands of distinct CDR3 sequences in the sample; more than 8.5% occur only once, and approximately 19% lies in the top ten. The input for sequencing was PBMCs, taken on the day of the first yellow fever vaccination. These receptors were obtained from a man between 18 and 29 years old who received the YFV17D yellow fever vaccine.

This clonotype was picked up many times. This sequence joins TRBV6-5 and TRBJ1-2, with TRBD1 matching over 9 bases. The CDR3 is 15 amino acids. Per the germline V gene, CDR1 is MNHEY and CDR2 is SVGAGI. Germline trimming cut 0 bases from V and 8 bases from J; bases unmatched to any gene: 7. The CDR3 coding sequence is TGTGCCAGCAGTTACTCGATAGGGGACAGGGTCGGCTACACCTTC. As protein: CASSYSIGDRVGYTF.

This sequence joins TRBV4-1 and TRBJ2-2, with TRBD1 matching 9 bases. Unmatched junction bases numbered 5, after V lost 2 bases and J lost 4 bases. Germline CDR1 MGHRA, CDR2 YSYEKL. The CDR3 length is 16 residues. The CDR3 region has the DNA TGCGCCAGCAGCCAACATGGACAGGGGCTCACCGGGGAGCTGTTTTTT. Its protein is CASSQHGQGLTGELFF.

This clonotype was seen a few times. The chain links TRBV11-2 to TRBJ2-5, with 11 bases aligning to TRBD2. This CDR3 region has 18 residues. Germline V gene data show CDR1 as SGHAT and CDR2 as FQNNGV. V lost 4 bases and J lost 5; bases outside the gene matches: 15. The CDR3 reads CASSSGASGGTVVETQYF. CDR3 in DNA: TGTGCCAGCAGCTCCGGAGCTAGCGGGGGGACCGTAGTTGAGACCCAGTACTTC.

This clonotype showed up just a few times. The chain links TRBV27 to TRBJ2-2; weak D call: TRBD1 (6 bases). The CDR3 is 16 residues long. CDR1 is MNHEY and CDR2 is SMNVEV in the germline V gene (reference sequence). V lost 5 bases, J lost 0 bases, and 13 bases lay in between. The CDR3 DNA sequence: TGTGCCAGCAGTCTTCGGGACACCGCGAACACCGGGGAGCTGTTTTTT. Amino acid sequence: CASSLRDTANTGELFF.

This clonotype was counted many times. The chain carries TRBV12-3 or TRBV12-4 and TRBJ2-2; D is undetermined. The CDR3 has 13 amino acids. Trimming shortened V by 6 bases and J by 7 bases, and 12 bases separated the two germline ends. CDR3 sequence: CASSPTDYGELFF. CDR3 sequence (DNA): TGTGCCAGCAGCCCGACGGATTACGGGGAGCTGTTTTTT.

This clonotype was counted a few times. The gene calls are TRBV20-1 and TRBJ2-4; D not certain. Germline loops: CDR1 DFQATT, CDR2 SNEGSKA (reference sequence). V lost 4 bases to trimming and J lost 0 bases, with 7 bases between them. This CDR3 is built from 13 residues. CDR3 sequence (DNA): TGCAGTGCTATCTCCGTAGCCAAAAACATTCAGTACTTC. It codes for CSAISVAKNIQYF.

In this sample, this clonotype turned up a few times. The genes are TRBV5-1 and TRBJ2-2; 8 bases are shared with TRBD1. Losses at the gene ends were 1 base for V and 5 bases for J; bases not matched to a gene: 7. Per the germline V gene, CDR1 is SGHRS and CDR2 is YFSETQ. This CDR3 is built from 16 residues. This chain's CDR3 is CASSLLGQGWTGELFF. CDR3 DNA sequence: TGCGCCAGCAGCTTGCTTGGACAGGGCTGGACCGGGGAGCTGTTTTTT. Based on the CDR3 plus reference TRBV5-1 and TRBJ2-2, the full variable domain is KAGVTQTPRYLIKTRGQQVTLSCSPISGHRSVSWYQQTPGQGLQFLFEYFSETQRNKGNFPGRFSGRQFSNSRSEMNVSTLELGDSALYLCASSLLGQGWTGELFFGEGSRLTVL.

This clonotype was detected only a few times. This chain links TRBV3-1 with TRBJ1-2; no firm D call. Germline assignment: CDR1 LGHDT and CDR2 YNNKEL (reference sequence). This CDR3 is built from 14 residues. Trimming left V 3 bases short and J 2 bases short, with 10 bases between. Here the CDR3 reads CASSQVSRNYGYTF. The CDR3 nucleotides are TGTGCCAGCAGCCAGGTCTCACGCAACTATGGCTACACCTTC.

The table lists this clonotype with a few counts. The chain recombines TRBV11-2 with TRBJ2-6; TRBD1 aligns across 7 bases. In germline, CDR1 is SGHAT, CDR2 FQNNGV. The CDR3 runs 17 residues. The junction had 6 bases not matched to a gene; V was cut back by 2 bases and J by 2 bases. The CDR3 nucleotides read TGTGCCAGCAGCTTACGACAGGGCGCCCCTGGGGCCAACGTCCTGACTTTC. Protein: CASSLRQGAPGANVLTF.

The chain has TRBV28 and TRBJ2-7, with TRBD1 as a possible D gene (6 bases). The CDR3 has 15 residues. Germline V gene data show CDR1 as MDHEN and CDR2 as SYDVKM. Trimming took off 5 bases at V and 3 bases at J, with 17 bases between the two ends. This chain's CDR3 is CASSATGLKFYEQYV. CDR3 DNA: TGTGCCAGCAGTGCCACAGGGCTCAAGTTCTACGAGCAGTACGTC.

This clonotype was seen ten or more times. The V and J genes are TRBV10-3 and TRBJ1-6; TRBD1 is a possible D gene (5 bases). Deletions cut 2 bases from V and 14 bases from J, with 16 bases between. The CDR3 extends over 14 amino acids. Looked up from germline, CDR1 is ENHRY and CDR2 is SYGVKD. DNA of the CDR3: TGTGCCATCAGTGAGGGGGACGGCTGGGGGGCCCTCCACTTT. Its protein is CAISEGDGWGALHF.

This clonotype has at least ten counts. This rearrangement joins TRBV4-3 to TRBJ1-2; 7 bases are shared with TRBD1. With 2 bases clipped from V and 8 bases from J, the junction kept 8 bases outside the gene matches. The CDR3 spans 14 residues. Germline V gives CDR1 LGHNA, CDR2 YSLEER. The CDR3 protein is CASSQMAGGGGYTF. The CDR3 DNA follows: TGCGCCAGCAGCCAAATGGCAGGGGGAGGGGGCTACACCTTC.

This clonotype was detected only a few times. The chain recombines TRBV6-5 with TRBJ1-2, with TRBD1 matching over 9 bases. From germline, CDR1 is MNHEY and CDR2 SVGAGI. Germline trimming cut 3 bases from V and 6 bases from J; bases unmatched to any gene: 8. This CDR3 is 15 amino acids long. The CDR3: CASSYLFGDRDGYTF. The DNA for the CDR3 is TGTGCCAGCAGTTATCTGTTTGGGGACAGGGATGGCTACACCTTC.

This clonotype was recorded many times. The V and J genes are TRBV5-1 and TRBJ2-3; 12 nucleotides align to TRBD1. From germline, CDR1 is SGHRS and CDR2 YFSETQ. The CDR3 runs 16 residues. The trim removed 4 bases at V and 4 bases at J, leaving 7 bases unmatched. The CDR3 here is CASSLSGTGGSDTQYF. Here the CDR3 DNA reads TGCGCCAGCAGCCTCTCCGGGACAGGGGGCTCAGATACGCAGTATTTT.

This clonotype was seen many times. The rearrangement joins TRBV5-6 to TRBJ1-6; 10 nucleotides align to TRBD1. Germline CDR1 reads SGHDT; CDR2 reads YYEEEE. The length of the CDR3 is 14 residues. V lost 4 bases, J lost 9 bases, and 4 bases stayed unmatched. The CDR3 protein is CASSLGTGASPLHF. Here the CDR3 DNA reads TGTGCCAGCAGCCTGGGGACAGGGGCTTCACCCCTCCACTTT.

This clonotype was picked up many times. The genes are TRBV5-1 and TRBJ2-7; D perhaps matches TRBD2 (6 bases). V dropped 4 bases and J dropped 3 bases, with 14 bases sitting between them. Germline assignment: CDR1 SGHRS and CDR2 YFSETQ. This CDR3 has 14 amino acids. This CDR3 is CASSPRGGHYEQYV. CDR3 sequence (DNA): TGCGCCAGCAGCCCTCGGGGAGGCCACTACGAGCAGTACGTC.

This clonotype was seen a handful of times. The chain couples TRBV4-3 to TRBJ1-6; D gene ambiguous. This CDR3 has 14 residues. Germline CDR1 LGHNA, CDR2 YSLEER. Trimming pared 1 base from V and 8 bases from J, leaving 9 bases between. This CDR3 is CASSQALLYSPLHF. CDR3 DNA: TGCGCCAGCAGCCAAGCGCTCTTATATTCACCCCTCCACTTT.

V gene TRBV19 combines with J gene TRBJ2-5; the D gene could be TRBD1 or TRBD2 (5 bases each). With 6 bases removed from V and 4 bases from J, the gap between germline ends came to 15 bases. Germline CDR1 and CDR2: LNHDA and SQIVND (reference sequence). The length of the CDR3 is 14 residues. The CDR3 DNA reads TGTGCCAGTAGAATGAGGGGCCTGAGAGAGACCCAGTACTTC. Its translation: CASRMRGLRETQYF.

The rearrangement uses TRBV18 and TRBJ2-7; TRBD1 is a possible D gene (5 bases). Germline V lookup: CDR1 KGHSH, CDR2 LQKENI. The CDR3 is 11 residues long. The V and J ends lost 6 bases and 6 bases respectively, with 9 bases between them. CDR3 sequence (DNA): TGTGCCAGCTCCTCAGGGTCCGAGCAGTACGTC. It codes for CASSSGSEQYV.

V gene TRBV6-1 combines with J gene TRBJ1-2; a weak D match, TRBD1 (6 bases). From germline, CDR1 is MNHNS and CDR2 SASEGT. V lost 6 bases, J lost 1 base, and 12 bases lay in between. The CDR3 runs to 14 residues. CDR3 amino acids: CASSLGGLNYGYTF. DNA for the CDR3: TGTGCCAGCAGCCTGGGGGGCCTTAACTATGGCTACACCTTC.

V usage is TRBV10-3 and J usage is TRBJ2-2; 9 bases fit TRBD1. CDR3 length: 15 residues. The germline gives CDR1 ENHRY, CDR2 SYGVKD. Losses at the gene ends were 5 bases for V and 5 bases for J; bases not matched to a gene: 6. The CDR3 DNA follows: TGTGCCATCAGTCTACAGGGGGCTGGAACCGGGGAGCTGTTTTTT. Translating it yields CAISLQGAGTGELFF.